A single T cell receptor beta chain is shown here with its context. Which antigen it targets is not known. No clone much larger than this one lies a single base away; base qualities are absent. The immunoSEQ Assay, a bias-controlled multiplex PCR, was used to amplify TCRbeta CDR3 regions from genomic DNA. The paper's data handling went like this. The number of nucleated cells in each sample was estimated by amplification of reference gene primers within the assay. To quantify the absolute abundance of each unique TCRbeta CDR3 rearrangement, sequence reads were collapsed and filtered. For each sample, productive Simpson clonality was calculated by taking the square root of Simpson's diversity index across productive rearrangements. Imported from immuneACCESS, the table was reduced by TCRdb to in-frame sequences with V and J called. These copies leave out some clones; in studies compared against another copy, an unresolved V gene accounts for under half, and the cause of the remainder is not known. The V and J calls and clone size were taken over from that table, and D and trimming were inferred from the DNA. Present in this sample are under 300,000 clones, about 80% of which were seen just once. The ten largest clonotypes hold around 3.6% of the sample.

The germline V gene (reference sequence) specifies GTSNPN as CDR1 and SVGIG as CDR2. Trimming removed 3 bases from V and 1 base from J, leaving 18 bases between the germline ends. Spanning cysteine to phenylalanine, the CDR3 consists of 16 amino acids. CDR3 DNA is the only sequence kept; it has 48 bases, read in frame from the first base. Participants in the prospective study were aged about 18 to 95 years, lived in some 24 United States geographic areas, and enrolled through a virtual design. In the prospective study, cohorts were assigned on the basis of participant-reported clinical history obtained from a screening survey and a study questionnaire. Recovered participants in ImmuneRACE Cohort 3 were defined by two consecutive negative NP/OP PCR tests, clearance by a healthcare professional, or resolution of symptoms. In the prospective study, whole blood, serum and a nasopharyngeal or oropharyngeal swab were collected from each participant by mobile phlebotomists. Over a roughly 2-month period, participants in the prospective study had the option of providing additional blood draws and questionnaires. Prospective study blood samples were shipped either frozen or at room temperature before DNA extraction.

The data were taken from a study of blood T cell repertoires in COVID-19 (dated by TCRdb to the early 2020s). At the level of the whole study: Collaborator samples came from the United States, Italy and Spain and covered acute and convalescent phases of COVID-19. The material from the prospective study consisted of cDNA or gDNA derived from T cells, B-cell-depleted T cells, or PBMCs. The dataset comprised deeply sampled blood TCRbeta repertoires from subjects exposed to, actively infected with, or recovered from COVID-19. The repertoires were released in a freely available public database meant as a resource for research on the immune response to SARS-CoV-2. Samples came from the ongoing ImmuneRACE study (first 160 participants) plus 1,254 subjects from 6 global collaborators. The sample metadata nearly always contained a de-identified subject ID, COVID-19 status, age in years and sex. HLA class I and class II types, where available, came from metadata supplied by the sample provider rather than from assay-based typing. Overall study outcomes, separate from this receptor: The amount of clinical and demographic metadata varied by source and participant and was provided uncurated.

Material for sequencing was PBMCs or T cells enriched from blood (not recorded which). Here the chain combines TRBV30 and TRBJ1-1, and TRBD1 may be the D gene, going by 5 matching bases. This TCR was recovered from a man aged 50-59 years who had recovered from COVID-19. The bases read TGTGCCTGGAGCGGTGGCAGGGCGTCCGAGAACACTGAAGCTTTCTTT. The translation is CAWSGGRASENTEAFF.